These T cell receptor beta chains were read from a single sample in a study of regulatory T cells in long-lasting Graves disease. TCRdb analysed the multiplex PCR reads with MiXCR anew, one entry per CDR3 protein. Of roughly 350,000 distinct CDR3 sequences in the sample, around 15% were seen once. Separately, the same data were catalogued under a study of T cells in Graves' hyperthyroidism and ophthalmopathy.

The sequenced sample was peripheral blood mononuclear cells (PBMCs), obtained at new diagnosis, from a patient treated with antithyroid drugs. Receptors were obtained from a man between 35 and 55 years old with Graves disease. The CDR3 runs from the conserved cysteine through the conserved F or W. Each record gives: CDR3 DNA, CDR3 protein, clone size, V gene, D gene, J gene. The D gene is left open where the match is weak. Rows give clone size only sometimes, using once, few, many, or a class for an expanded clone.

DNA: TGTGCCAGCAGTTTCTTCGGACAGCCTGAGGCTTTCTTT; CDR3: CASSFFGQPEAFF; size: many; V: TRBV28; D: -; J: TRBJ1-1
DNA: TGCGCCAGCAGCCAGAGGGGGAGGGGGCCTAAAGAGACCCAGTACTTC; CDR3: CASSQRGRGPKETQYF; size: many; V: TRBV4-1; D: -; J: TRBJ2-5
DNA: TGCGCCAGCAGCCAAGGTATCATGTACAATGAGCAGTTCTTC; CDR3: CASSQGIMYNEQFF; size: few; V: TRBV4-1; D: -; J: TRBJ2-1
DNA: TGTGCCACCAGTGATGGACAGGGGGCAAACTATGGCTACACCTTC; CDR3: CATSDGQGANYGYTF; size: few; V: TRBV24-1; D: TRBD1; J: TRBJ1-2
DNA: TGTGCCAGCTCACCACCCCGGGGGGGGCAGTTCTTC; CDR3: CASSPPRGGQFF; size: many; V: TRBV18; D: TRBD2; J: TRBJ2-1
DNA: TGCGCCAGCAGTGAGGTATTAGGGTGGCGGGAGCTGTTTTTT; CDR3: CASSEVLGWRELFF; size: many; V: TRBV10-1; D: -; J: TRBJ2-2
DNA: TGTGCCAGTACAGGGACAGGGGCCCAAGACACTGAAGCTTTCTTT; CDR3: CASTGTGAQDTEAFF; size: many; V: TRBV19; D: TRBD1; J: TRBJ1-1
DNA: TGCAGTGCTTCAGTTAGAGAGACCCAGTACTTC; CDR3: CSASVRETQYF; size: many; V: TRBV20-1; D: -; J: TRBJ2-5
DNA: TGTGCCAGCTCACCAGTTCACGGTAATGAAAAACTGTTTTTT; CDR3: CASSPVHGNEKLFF; size: many; V: TRBV18; D: -; J: TRBJ1-4
DNA: TGTGCCACCAGCAGGACAGGGGGAAGGACTGAAGCTTTCTTT; CDR3: CATSRTGGRTEAFF; size: many; V: TRBV15; D: TRBD1; J: TRBJ1-1
DNA: TGTGCCAGCAGTACCACCCCCCAGGGACGTGACACTGAAGCTTTCTTT; CDR3: CASSTTPQGRDTEAFF; size: many; V: TRBV27; D: -; J: TRBJ1-1
DNA: TGTGCCAGCAGCACATCACTACAGGGATATAATTCACCCCTCCACTTT; CDR3: CASSTSLQGYNSPLHF; size: many; V: TRBV28; D: -; J: TRBJ1-6
DNA: TGTGCCAGCAGTCCACAGGGGGACGTAGGTGAAAAACTGTTTTTT; CDR3: CASSPQGDVGEKLFF; size: -; V: TRBV6-1; D: TRBD1; J: TRBJ1-4
DNA: TGTGCTAGTGGTTTGGTACCGGCCAATGAGCGGTTCTTC; CDR3: CASGLVPANERFF; size: -; V: TRBV12-5; D: -; J: TRBJ2-1
DNA: TGTGCCAGCAGTTCCGCCCTGGGCGAGCAGTACTTC; CDR3: CASSSALGEQYF; size: many; V: TRBV28; D: -; J: TRBJ2-7
DNA: TGTGCCAGCAGCTTAAATGGGAACACTGAAGCTTTCTTT; CDR3: CASSLNGNTEAFF; size: many; V: TRBV7-3; D: -; J: TRBJ1-1
DNA: TGTGCCAGCAGTGGACAGCTCCCGAGCACAGATACGCAGTATTTT; CDR3: CASSGQLPSTDTQYF; size: many; V: TRBV6-1; D: -; J: TRBJ2-3
DNA: TGTGCCAGCAGTCACAGGGGACAGCCCCAGCATTTT; CDR3: CASSHRGQPQHF; size: many; V: TRBV3-1; D: TRBD1; J: TRBJ1-5
DNA: TGTGCCAGCAGCCTTCGCGGCAGCACCAAAAACATTCAGTACTTC; CDR3: CASSLRGSTKNIQYF; size: many; V: TRBV12-3/TRBV12-4; D: -; J: TRBJ2-4
DNA: TGTGCCAGCAGCCAAGTGTCGAAGGAACTCTCCTATAATTCACCCCTCCACTTT; CDR3: CASSQVSKELSYNSPLHF; size: -; V: TRBV14; D: -; J: TRBJ1-6
DNA: TGTGCCAGCAGCCCCTCGGCGGCAGATACGCAGTATTTT; CDR3: CASSPSAADTQYF; size: many; V: TRBV7-9; D: -; J: TRBJ2-3
DNA: TGTGCCAGCAGAATCCGGGGGAACACTGAAGCTTTCTTT; CDR3: CASRIRGNTEAFF; size: many; V: TRBV27; D: -; J: TRBJ1-1
DNA: TGTGCCACCAGTGACGGACAGTGGTCTGGCTACACCTTC; CDR3: CATSDGQWSGYTF; size: many; V: TRBV24-1; D: -; J: TRBJ1-2
DNA: TGTGCCAGCAGCTTGTTTCACCCGGGGGGGCCCACAGATACGCAGTATTTT; CDR3: CASSLFHPGGPTDTQYF; size: many; V: TRBV7-2; D: TRBD2; J: TRBJ2-3
DNA: TGTGCCAGCAGCCAAGGTGCGGATAGCGCAGAGACCCAGTACTTC; CDR3: CASSQGADSAETQYF; size: many; V: TRBV4-2; D: -; J: TRBJ2-5
DNA: TGTGCCAGCAGCCGGCGAGGCCGGGACAGCACAGATACGCAGTATTTT; CDR3: CASSRRGRDSTDTQYF; size: few; V: TRBV4-1; D: -; J: TRBJ2-3
DNA: TGTGCCAGCAGTTACTCCAGGTCAAGCACAGATACGCAGTATTTT; CDR3: CASSYSRSSTDTQYF; size: few; V: TRBV6-2/TRBV6-3; D: -; J: TRBJ2-3
DNA: TGTGCCAGCAGTTCAGGACAGGGGGCCCTTGTCAATCAGCCCCAGCATTTT; CDR3: CASSSGQGALVNQPQHF; size: -; V: TRBV27; D: TRBD1; J: TRBJ1-5
DNA: TGTGCCAGCAGTTATGGACGGTCCTATGGCTACACCTTC; CDR3: CASSYGRSYGYTF; size: many; V: TRBV6-5; D: -; J: TRBJ1-2
DNA: TGTGCCAGCAGGGTGACAGGGAACACTGAAGCTTTCTTT; CDR3: CASRVTGNTEAFF; size: few; V: TRBV7-9; D: -; J: TRBJ1-1
DNA: TGTGCCAGCTCACCACCGCGAGACAGGGGAAAAGATACGCAGTATTTT; CDR3: CASSPPRDRGKDTQYF; size: many; V: TRBV18; D: TRBD1; J: TRBJ2-3
DNA: TGTGCCAGCAGCTTAGCAGGGCATGATGGCTACACCTTC; CDR3: CASSLAGHDGYTF; size: many; V: TRBV7-2; D: -; J: TRBJ1-2
DNA: TGTGCCAGCTCTCAGGACAGGGGGGGTTCACCCCTCCACTTT; CDR3: CASSQDRGGSPLHF; size: few; V: TRBV18; D: TRBD1; J: TRBJ1-6
DNA: TGTGCCAGCAGCTCGACCGCTATCGGAGAGACCCAGTACTTC; CDR3: CASSSTAIGETQYF; size: many; V: TRBV5-6; D: -; J: TRBJ2-5
DNA: TGTGCCAGCACCTCGACTAGCGGGGCCGTAAACATTCAGTACTTC; CDR3: CASTSTSGAVNIQYF; size: many; V: TRBV28; D: TRBD2; J: TRBJ2-4
DNA: TGTGCCACCAGTGACCGTACAGGGGTGGAGACCCAGTACTTC; CDR3: CATSDRTGVETQYF; size: many; V: TRBV24-1; D: TRBD1; J: TRBJ2-5
DNA: TGTGCCAGCAGTTACCTCGGGACAGGCGAATACAATGAGCAGTTCTTC; CDR3: CASSYLGTGEYNEQFF; size: many; V: TRBV28; D: TRBD1; J: TRBJ2-1
DNA: TGTGCCAGCAGTTTGTCGGCAGGGGACAATCAGCCCCAGCATTTT; CDR3: CASSLSAGDNQPQHF; size: many; V: TRBV12-3/TRBV12-4; D: -; J: TRBJ1-5
DNA: TGTGCCAGCAGCAACAATGGCCACTATGGCTACACCTTC; CDR3: CASSNNGHYGYTF; size: many; V: TRBV3-1; D: -; J: TRBJ1-2
DNA: TGTGCCAGCACCCCACCTTGGAGGGCTGAGCAGTTCTTC; CDR3: CASTPPWRAEQFF; size: many; V: TRBV28; D: -; J: TRBJ2-1
DNA: TGTGCCTGTAGTACGCAGGGCGACCAGCCCCAGCATTTT; CDR3: CACSTQGDQPQHF; size: many; V: TRBV30; D: -; J: TRBJ1-5
DNA: TGTGCCACCAGTGATTTGCTGTTAGCGGGGGGGCCTGAGACCCAGTACTTC; CDR3: CATSDLLLAGGPETQYF; size: many; V: TRBV24-1; D: TRBD2; J: TRBJ2-5
DNA: TGTGCCACCAGCAGAGATCGAGGGGCTGGAAACACCATATATTTT; CDR3: CATSRDRGAGNTIYF; size: few; V: TRBV15; D: -; J: TRBJ1-3
DNA: TGTGCCAGCTCACCATCTTCGAAGGACGTCCTCCTCCACTTT; CDR3: CASSPSSKDVLLHF; size: many; V: TRBV18; D: -; J: TRBJ1-6
DNA: TGTGCCAGCAGTTTAGGAGGACAGGGCGCCTACGAGCAGTACTTC; CDR3: CASSLGGQGAYEQYF; size: many; V: TRBV28; D: TRBD1; J: TRBJ2-7
DNA: TGTGCCATCAGTGGATCGGTCCAACAAGAGACCCAGTACTTC; CDR3: CAISGSVQQETQYF; size: many; V: TRBV10-3; D: -; J: TRBJ2-5
DNA: TGTGCCAGCAGCTCGACAGGGTTCGATCAGCCCCAGCATTTT; CDR3: CASSSTGFDQPQHF; size: -; V: TRBV5-5; D: TRBD1; J: TRBJ1-5
DNA: TGCAGTGCTAGAGGTCCCGGGACTAGCGGGGGACATACGACCTACAATGAGCAGTTCTTC; CDR3: CSARGPGTSGGHTTYNEQFF; size: many; V: TRBV20-1; D: TRBD2; J: TRBJ2-1